This T cell receptor (beta chain) was retrieved from a study of blood T cell repertoires in COVID-19. In the study overall: Acute and convalescent COVID-19 specimens originated in the United States, Italy and Spain. T cells, B-cell-depleted T cells, or PBMCs provided the cDNA or gDNA that served as material.

Measured with immunoSEQ multiplex PCR; TCRdb has only the in-frame clones, and not every one. The sample gives about 52,000 clones, 86% of which show up once; around 23% is in the top ten. The CDR3 is 16 amino acids. With 5 bases removed from V and 6 bases from J, the gap between germline ends came to 20 bases. Germline lookup yields CDR1 SGHTA and CDR2 FQGTGA. The count of this clone is one. The rearrangement uses TRBV7-3 and TRBJ2-1, with a weak D call TRBD2 (7 bases). The sample taken for sequencing was peripheral blood. This clonotype was sampled from a woman over 75 with acute or convalescent COVID-19. CDR3 sequence reads: CASSPSGGGAFNEQFF. In DNA, the CDR3 is TGTGCCAGCAGCCCCTCGGGCGGGGGCGCATTCAATGAGCAGTTCTTC. The complete variable domain, with remaining parts taken from reference TRBV7-3 and TRBJ2-1, reads GAGVSQTPSNKVTEKGKYVELRCDPISGHTALYWYRQSLGQGPEFLIYFQGTGAADDSGLPNDRFFAVRPEGSVSTLKIQRTERGDSAVYLCASSPSGGGAFNEQFFGPGTRLTVL.